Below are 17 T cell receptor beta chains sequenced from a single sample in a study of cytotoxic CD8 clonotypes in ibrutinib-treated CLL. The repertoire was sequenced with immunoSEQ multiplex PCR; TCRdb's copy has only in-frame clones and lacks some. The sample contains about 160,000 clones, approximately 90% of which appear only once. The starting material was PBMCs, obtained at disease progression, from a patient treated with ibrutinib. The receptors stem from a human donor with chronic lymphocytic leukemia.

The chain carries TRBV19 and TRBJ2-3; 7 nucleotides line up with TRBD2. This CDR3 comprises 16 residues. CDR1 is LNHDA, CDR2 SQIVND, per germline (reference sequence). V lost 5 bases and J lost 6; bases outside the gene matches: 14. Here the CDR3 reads CASSPLLANPMDTQYF. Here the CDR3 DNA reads TGTGCCAGTAGTCCGTTACTAGCGAATCCAATGGATACGCAGTATTTT.

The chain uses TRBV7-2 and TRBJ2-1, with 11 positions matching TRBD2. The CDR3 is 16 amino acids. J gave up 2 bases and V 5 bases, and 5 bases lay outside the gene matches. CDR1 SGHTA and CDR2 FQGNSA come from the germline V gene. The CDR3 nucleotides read TGTGCCAGCAGCCCCAGACTAGCGGGGACCTACAATGAGCAGTTCTTC. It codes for CASSPRLAGTYNEQFF.

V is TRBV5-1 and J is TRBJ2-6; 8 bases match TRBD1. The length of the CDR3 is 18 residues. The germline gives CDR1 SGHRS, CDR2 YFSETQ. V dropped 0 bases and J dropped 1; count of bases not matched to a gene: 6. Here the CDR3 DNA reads TGCGCCAGCAGCTTGGCCTGGCGACAGGGGTCTGGGGCCAACGTCCTGACTTTC. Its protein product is CASSLAWRQGSGANVLTF.

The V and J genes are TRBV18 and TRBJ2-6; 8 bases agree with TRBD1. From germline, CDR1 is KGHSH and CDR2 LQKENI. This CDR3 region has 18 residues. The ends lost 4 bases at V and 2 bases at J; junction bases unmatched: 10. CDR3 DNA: TGTGCCAGCTCACGGACAGGGTTCGGTTCTCCTGGGGCCAACGTCCTGACTTTC. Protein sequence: CASSRTGFGSPGANVLTF.

CDR3 sequence (DNA): TGTGCCAGCAGCTGGGAGGGTAGTCTAGAGCGAACGAACACTGAAGCTTTCTTT. Translation: CASSWEGSLERTNTEAFF. The chain carries TRBV11-3 and TRBJ1-1; no definite D call. V was cut by 4 bases and J by 1 base, with 22 bases left in between. The CDR3 has 18 amino acids. Germline-derived CDR1 and CDR2 are SGHNT and YENEEA.

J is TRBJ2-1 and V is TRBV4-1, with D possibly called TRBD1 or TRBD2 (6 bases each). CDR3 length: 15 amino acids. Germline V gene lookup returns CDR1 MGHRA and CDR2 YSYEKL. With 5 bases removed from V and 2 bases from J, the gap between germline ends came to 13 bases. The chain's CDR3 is CASSRGESTYNEQFF. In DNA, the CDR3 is TGCGCCAGCAGCAGGGGGGAGTCCACCTACAATGAGCAGTTCTTC.

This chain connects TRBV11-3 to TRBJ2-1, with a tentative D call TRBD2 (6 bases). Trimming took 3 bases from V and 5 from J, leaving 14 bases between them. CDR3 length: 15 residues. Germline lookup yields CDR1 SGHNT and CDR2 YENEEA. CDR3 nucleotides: TGTGCCAGCAGCTTTCCCCGGGACTTTGACAATGAGCAGTTCTTC. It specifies CASSFPRDFDNEQFF.

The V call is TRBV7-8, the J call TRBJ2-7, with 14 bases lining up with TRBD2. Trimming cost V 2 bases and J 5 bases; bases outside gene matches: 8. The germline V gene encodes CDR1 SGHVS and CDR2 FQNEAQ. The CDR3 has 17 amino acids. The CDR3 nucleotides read TGTGCCAGCAGCTTAAATCGAGGGACTAGCGGGAGTCACGAGCAGTACTTC. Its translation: CASSLNRGTSGSHEQYF.

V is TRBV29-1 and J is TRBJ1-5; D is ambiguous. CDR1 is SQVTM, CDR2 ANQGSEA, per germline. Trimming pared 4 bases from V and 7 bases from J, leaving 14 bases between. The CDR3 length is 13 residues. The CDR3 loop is CSVGEGFGQPQHF. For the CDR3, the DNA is TGCAGCGTTGGAGAGGGTTTTGGACAGCCCCAGCATTTT.

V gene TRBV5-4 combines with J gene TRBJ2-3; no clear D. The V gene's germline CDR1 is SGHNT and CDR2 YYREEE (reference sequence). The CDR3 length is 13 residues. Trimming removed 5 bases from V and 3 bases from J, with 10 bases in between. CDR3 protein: CASSPALTDTQYF. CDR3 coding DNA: TGTGCCAGCAGTCCAGCATTAACAGATACGCAGTATTTT.

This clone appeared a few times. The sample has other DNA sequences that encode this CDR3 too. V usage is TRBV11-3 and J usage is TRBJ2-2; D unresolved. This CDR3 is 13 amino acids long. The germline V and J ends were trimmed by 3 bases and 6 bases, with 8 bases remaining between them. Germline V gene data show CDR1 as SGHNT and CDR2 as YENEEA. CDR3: CASSLRDPGELFF. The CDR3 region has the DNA TGTGCCAGCAGCTTGAGAGACCCCGGGGAGCTGTTTTTT.

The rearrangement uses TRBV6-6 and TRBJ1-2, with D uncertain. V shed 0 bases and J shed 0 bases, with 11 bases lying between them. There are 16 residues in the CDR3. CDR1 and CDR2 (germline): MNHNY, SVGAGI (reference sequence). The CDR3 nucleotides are TGTGCCAGCAGTTACTCGACGTGGACTACTAACTATGGCTACACCTTC. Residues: CASSYSTWTTNYGYTF.

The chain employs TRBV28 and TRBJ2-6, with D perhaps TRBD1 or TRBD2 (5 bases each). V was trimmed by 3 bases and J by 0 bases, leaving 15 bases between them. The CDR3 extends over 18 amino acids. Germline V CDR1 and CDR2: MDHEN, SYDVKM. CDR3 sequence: CASSFSSLGTSGANVLTF. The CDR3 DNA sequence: TGTGCCAGCAGTTTTAGTTCTCTCGGGACCTCTGGGGCCAACGTCCTGACTTTC.

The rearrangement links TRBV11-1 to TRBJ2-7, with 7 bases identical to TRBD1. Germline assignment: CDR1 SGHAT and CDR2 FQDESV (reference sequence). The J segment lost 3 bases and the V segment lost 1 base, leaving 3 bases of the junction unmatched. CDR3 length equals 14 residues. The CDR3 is CASSLGGGYYEQYF. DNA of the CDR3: TGTGCCAGCAGCTTAGGAGGGGGCTACTACGAGCAGTACTTC.

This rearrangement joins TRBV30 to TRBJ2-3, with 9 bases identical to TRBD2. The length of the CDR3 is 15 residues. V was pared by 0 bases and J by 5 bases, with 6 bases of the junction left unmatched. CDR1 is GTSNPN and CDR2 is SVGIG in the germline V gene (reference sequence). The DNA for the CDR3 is TGTGCCTGGAGTGTATTAGCGGGAGCCCTAGATACGCAGTATTTT. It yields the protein CAWSVLAGALDTQYF.

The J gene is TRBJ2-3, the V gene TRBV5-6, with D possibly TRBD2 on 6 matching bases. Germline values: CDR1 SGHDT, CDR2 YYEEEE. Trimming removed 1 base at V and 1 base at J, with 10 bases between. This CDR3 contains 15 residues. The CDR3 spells CASSLRLVGTDTQYF. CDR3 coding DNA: TGTGCCAGCAGCTTGCGACTAGTGGGCACAGATACGCAGTATTTT.

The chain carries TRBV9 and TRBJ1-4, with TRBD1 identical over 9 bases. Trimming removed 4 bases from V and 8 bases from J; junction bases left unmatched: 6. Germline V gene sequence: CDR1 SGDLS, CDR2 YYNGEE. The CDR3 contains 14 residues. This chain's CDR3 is CASSSGTGHEKLFF. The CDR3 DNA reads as TGTGCCAGCAGCTCTGGGACAGGGCACGAAAAACTGTTTTTT.